The entry below describes one T cell receptor beta chain. No antigen is known for it. Exclusion applied to patients with autoimmune disease history or systemic immunosuppression. The record originates from a study of OX40 agonist ivuxolimab in advanced cancers. Study information: Of the participants, 35% to 50% had some prior anti-PD-1, anti-PD-L1 or anti-CTLA-4 therapy, which was allowed. General study findings and limits: With doses of 0.1 to 3.0 mg/kg, CD4+ and CD8+ blood T cells had undergone clonal expansion by week 6.

The data were produced by immunoSEQ multiplex PCR, yet TCRdb's version contains in-frame clones alone and is incomplete. The top ten hold about 4% of the sample, which has approximately 65,000 clones, about 88% seen once. Sequencing was performed on CD4+ or CD8+ T cells sorted from blood, taken in a trial of the OX40 agonist ivuxolimab. The TCR comes from an adult with an advanced solid tumor such as melanoma, head and neck, liver or kidney cancer.

The CDR3 DNA follows: TGTGCCAGCAGCCCGCTTGGCAGGCCCAATGAGCAGTTCTTC. Its translation: CASSPLGRPNEQFF. The rearrangement uses TRBV14 and TRBJ2-1, with D hard to call. CDR1 is SGHDN, CDR2 FVKESK, per germline. The CDR3 totals 14 residues. Trimming pared 4 bases from V and 6 bases from J, leaving 13 bases between.